These 12 T cell receptor beta chains came from one sample sequenced in a study of control samples from healthy donors and cancer patients. TCRdb's copy holds only in-frame clones and misses some; the assay was immunoSEQ multiplex PCR. The repertoire has about 42,000 clones, approximately 87% of them found once; the top ten carry roughly 50%. The source material was blood. These receptors were collected from a man between 60 and 70 years old in good health.

The chain carries TRBV6-6 and TRBJ2-3; D is unresolved. The V end lost 7 bases, the J end lost 6 bases, and 17 bases lay between the germline ends. Germline values: CDR1 MNHNY, CDR2 SVGAGI (reference sequence). The CDR3 length is 14 residues. For the CDR3, the DNA is TGTGCCAGCACCAACTGGGGAAGACGCGATACGCAGTATTTT. Amino acids: CASTNWGRRDTQYF.

The V and J genes are TRBV24-1 and TRBJ1-2; 12 bases map to TRBD1. There are 16 residues in the CDR3. The junction had 5 bases not matched to a gene; V was cut back by 5 bases and J by 2 bases. Germline loops: CDR1 KGHDR, CDR2 SFDVKD. CDR3 protein: CATSALGQGANYGYTF. CDR3 coding DNA: TGTGCCACCAGTGCCCTGGGACAGGGGGCGAACTATGGCTACACCTTC.

The chain carries TRBV30 and TRBJ2-7; 8 positions agree with TRBD1. J gave up 2 bases and V 0 bases, and 15 bases lay outside the gene matches. Germline V lookup: CDR1 GTSNPN, CDR2 SVGIG (reference sequence). The CDR3 length is 18 residues. CDR3 sequence (DNA): TGTGCCTGGAGTGTACGGCGGACAGGGCCTAAGGAAGCCTACGAGCAGTACTTC. It specifies CAWSVRRTGPKEAYEQYF. The complete variable domain, with remaining parts taken from reference TRBV30 and TRBJ2-7, reads SQTIHQWPATLVQPVGSPLSLECTVEGTSNPNLYWYRQAAGRGLQLLFYSVGIGQISSEVPQNLSASRPQDRQFILSSKKLLLSDSGFYLCAWSVRRTGPKEAYEQYFGPGTRLTVT.

This clone was observed a single time. The chain combines TRBV5-8 with TRBJ1-4; tentative D call: TRBD1 (5 bases). Germline-derived CDR1 and CDR2 are SGHTS and YDEGEE. The CDR3 has 14 amino acids. Trimming shortened V by 2 bases and J by 5 bases, and 10 bases separated the two germline ends. The CDR3 sequence is CASSFDSINEKLFF. CDR3 sequence (DNA): TGTGCCAGCAGCTTCGACAGTATCAATGAAAAACTGTTTTTT.

The V and J genes are TRBV7-9 and TRBJ2-3; perhaps TRBD2 as D (5 bases). From germline, CDR1 is SEHNR and CDR2 FQNEAQ (reference sequence). Trimming took 2 bases from V and 4 from J, leaving 13 bases between them. The CDR3 has 15 amino acids. The CDR3 DNA reads TGTGCCAGCAGCTTAACGTCGGGGAGTTCAGATACGCAGTATTTT. Amino acid sequence: CASSLTSGSSDTQYF. The whole variable domain, filled in from reference TRBV7-9 and TRBJ2-3, reads DTGVSQNPRHKITKRGQNVTFRCDPISEHNRLYWYRQTLGQGPEFLTYFQNEAQLEKSRLLSDRFSAERPKGSFSTLEIQRTEQGDSAMYLCASSLTSGSSDTQYFGPGTRLTVL.

The chain employs TRBV10-3 and TRBJ1-6, with TRBD1 as a possible D gene (6 bases). Germline lookup yields CDR1 ENHRY and CDR2 SYGVKD. V gave up 10 bases and J gave up 5 bases, with 12 bases separating them. This CDR3 region has 13 residues. CDR3 loop: CATCTGNNSPLHF. CDR3 bases: TGTGCCACCTGCACAGGGAATAATTCACCCCTCCACTTT.

This chain links TRBV18 with TRBJ1-3; D gene ambiguous. This CDR3 contains 15 residues. V gave up 1 base and J gave up 4 bases, with 11 bases separating them. The germline V gene encodes CDR1 KGHSH and CDR2 LQKENI. The CDR3: CASSPRTVSGNTIYF. CDR3 in DNA: TGTGCCAGCTCACCACGCACCGTTTCGGGAAACACCATATATTTT. Looking up the rest from reference TRBV18 and TRBJ1-3 gives the full variable domain: NAGVMQNPRHLVRRRGQEARLRCSPMKGHSHVYWYRQLPEEGLKFMVYLQKENIIDESGMPKERFSAEFPKEGPSILRIQQVVRGDSAAYFCASSPRTVSGNTIYFGEGSWLTVV.

The chain carries TRBV18 and TRBJ1-1, with unresolved D. The CDR3 runs to 14 residues. Germline V CDR1 and CDR2: KGHSH, LQKENI. Trimming cost V 4 bases and J 5 bases, with 14 bases left between them. In DNA form, the CDR3 reads TGTGCCAGCTCACGAGGAGGGTATGATACTGAAGCTTTCTTT. This codes for CASSRGGYDTEAFF.

The table lists this clone with a count of one. The chain carries TRBV5-6 and TRBJ1-1, with no clear D. This CDR3 contains 12 residues. Per the germline V gene, CDR1 is SGHDT and CDR2 is YYEEEE. Deletions cut 1 base from V and 7 bases from J, with 8 bases between. The CDR3 here is CASSLRTLEAFF. DNA of the CDR3: TGTGCCAGCAGCTTGAGGACGCTTGAAGCTTTCTTT.

The CDR3 DNA is TGTGCCATCCGCGACCGGGACAGACCCTACAATGAGCAGTTCTTC. The encoded protein is CAIRDRDRPYNEQFF. The gene calls are TRBV2 and TRBJ2-1, with 7 bases that match TRBD1. Germline V gives CDR1 SNHLY, CDR2 FYNNEI. The CDR3 length is 15 residues. V shed 10 bases and J 2 bases; nucleotides not matched to a gene: 11.

V gene TRBV27 combines with J gene TRBJ1-2; weak D call: TRBD1 (6 bases). The CDR3 covers 15 residues. V shed 8 bases and J shed 4 bases, with 20 bases lying between them. CDR1 MNHEY and CDR2 SMNVEV come from the germline V gene (reference sequence). The CDR3 reads CASGFVDRIRYGYTF. CDR3 coding DNA: TGTGCCAGCGGCTTTGTCGACAGGATTCGCTATGGCTACACCTTC.

The V gene is TRBV7-2, the J gene TRBJ1-2, with no clear D. Germline V lookup: CDR1 SGHTA, CDR2 FQGNSA. The CDR3 extends over 13 amino acids. Deletions cut 3 bases from V and 8 bases from J, with 13 bases between. CDR3 bases: TGTGCCAGCAGCTTGACGCACAGCGAAGGCTACACCTTC. It codes for CASSLTHSEGYTF.